Presented here are 2 T cell receptor beta chains from one specimen sequenced in a study of shared T cell receptors in the human thymus. Using immunoSEQ multiplex PCR, the repertoire was profiled, and TCRdb retains in-frame clones only, with some absent. The profile shows 540,000 or so clones, more than 75% of them singletons. The same data also went into a second study, on human thymus T cells.

Input material: thymocytes. These receptors all stem from a boy younger than two with a congenital heart defect.

The chain carries TRBV11-3 and TRBJ1-2; 8 nucleotides match TRBD1. Germline CDR1 and CDR2: SGHNT and YENEEA. The trim removed 1 base at V and 2 bases at J, leaving 0 bases unmatched. This CDR3 is built from 14 residues. DNA for the CDR3: TGTGCCAGCAGCTTAGGGACAGGGAACTATGGCTACACCTTC. It yields the protein CASSLGTGNYGYTF.

This chain links TRBV30 with TRBJ2-1, with D possibly matching TRBD2 (6 bases). The CDR3 length is 16 residues. Trimming pared 2 bases from V and 3 bases from J, leaving 17 bases between. From germline, CDR1 is GTSNPN and CDR2 SVGIG (reference sequence). The CDR3 DNA sequence: TGTGCCTGGAGTCTCTCAGCCCGGGGGATCTACAATGAGCAGTTCTTC. This gives the protein CAWSLSARGIYNEQFF. Complete variable domain (other parts from reference TRBV30 and TRBJ2-1): SQTIHQWPATLVQPVGSPLSLECTVEGTSNPNLYWYRQAAGRGLQLLFYSVGIGQISSEVPQNLSASRPQDRQFILSSKKLLLSDSGFYLCAWSLSARGIYNEQFFGPGTRLTVL.